The 4 T cell receptor beta chains listed next were all sequenced from one sample in a study of T-cell memory formation after mild COVID-19. One entry per CDR3 protein results from TCRdb running MiXCR on the 5' RACE reads. The table has about 340,000 distinct CDR3 sequences, 20% to 25% seen once. Input material: PBMCs or a T cell subset sorted from them (not recorded which). The receptors come from a man between 18 and 29 years old who had mild COVID-19 (a few samples of this study predate the infection). Cell type and time point are not known.

This chain uses TRBV7-2 with TRBJ1-1; no firm D call. CDR1 and CDR2 from the germline V gene are SGHTA and FQGNSA. This CDR3 is 14 amino acids long. Trimming left V 0 bases short and J 3 bases short, with 8 bases between. CDR3 amino acids: CASSLADGYTEAFF. The CDR3 DNA sequence: TGTGCCAGCAGCTTAGCGGACGGGTACACTGAAGCTTTCTTT.

In its sample, this clonotype was seen a few times. V and J are TRBV7-9 and TRBJ2-3; 10 bases align to TRBD1. This CDR3 spans 15 amino acids. Germline values: CDR1 SEHNR, CDR2 FQNEAQ (reference sequence). The V segment lost 5 bases and the J segment 8 bases; nucleotides outside the gene matches: 10. CDR3: CASSHRDRGPGTQYF. Written as DNA, the CDR3 is TGTGCCAGCAGCCACCGGGACAGGGGACCCGGTACGCAGTATTTT.

V and J are TRBV6-2 or TRBV6-3 and TRBJ1-5; D not certain. Trimming left V 2 bases short and J 5 bases short, with 10 bases between. This CDR3 contains 14 residues. Germline values: CDR1 MNHEY, CDR2 SVGEGT. CDR3 sequence: CASSYGQNDQPQHF. The CDR3 coding sequence is TGTGCCAGCAGTTACGGCCAGAACGATCAGCCCCAGCATTTT.

This chain uses TRBV5-1 with TRBJ2-5; D may be TRBD1 (6 bases). Germline V CDR1 and CDR2: SGHRS, YFSETQ. Trimming removed 0 bases from V and 5 bases from J, with 14 bases in between. The CDR3 has 15 residues. For the CDR3, the DNA is TGCGCCAGCAGCTTGGGTGGCACAGGGCCGGAGACCCAGTACTTC. Translation gives CASSLGGTGPETQYF.